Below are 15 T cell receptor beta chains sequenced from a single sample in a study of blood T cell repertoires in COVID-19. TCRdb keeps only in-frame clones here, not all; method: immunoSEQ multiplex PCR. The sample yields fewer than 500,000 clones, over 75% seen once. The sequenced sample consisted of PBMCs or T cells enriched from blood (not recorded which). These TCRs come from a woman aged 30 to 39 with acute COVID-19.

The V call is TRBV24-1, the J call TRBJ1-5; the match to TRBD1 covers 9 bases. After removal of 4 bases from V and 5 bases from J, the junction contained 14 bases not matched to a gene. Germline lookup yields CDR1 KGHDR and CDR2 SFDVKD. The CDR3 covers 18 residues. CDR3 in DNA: TGTGCCACCAGTGACCAGGACAGGGGAGACGCCTGGCATCAGCCCCAGCATTTT. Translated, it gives CATSDQDRGDAWHQPQHF.

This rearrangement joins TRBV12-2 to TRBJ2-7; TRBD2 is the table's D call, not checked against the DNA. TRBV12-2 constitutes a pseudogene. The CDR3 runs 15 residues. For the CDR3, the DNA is TGTGCAAGTCGCTTCCCCGAGGCGGCACTCTACGAGCAGTACTTC. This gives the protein CASRFPEAALYEQYF.

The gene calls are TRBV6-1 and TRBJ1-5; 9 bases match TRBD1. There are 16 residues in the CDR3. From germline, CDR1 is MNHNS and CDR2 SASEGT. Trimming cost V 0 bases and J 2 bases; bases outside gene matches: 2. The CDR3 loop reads CASSEAWTGGNQPQHF. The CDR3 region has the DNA TGTGCCAGCAGTGAAGCTTGGACAGGGGGCAATCAGCCCCAGCATTTT.

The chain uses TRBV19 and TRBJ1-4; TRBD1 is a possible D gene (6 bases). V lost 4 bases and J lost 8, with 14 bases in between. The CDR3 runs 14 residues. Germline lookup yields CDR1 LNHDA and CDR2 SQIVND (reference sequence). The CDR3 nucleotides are TGTGCCAGTAGTAAACCCCGGACAGACGAAAAACTGTTTTTT. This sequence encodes CASSKPRTDEKLFF.

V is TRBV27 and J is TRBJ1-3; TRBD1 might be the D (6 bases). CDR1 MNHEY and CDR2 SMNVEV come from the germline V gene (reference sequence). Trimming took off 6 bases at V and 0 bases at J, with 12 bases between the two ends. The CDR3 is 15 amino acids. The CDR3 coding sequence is TGTGCCAGCAGAACTGGGGGCCCCTCTGGAAACACCATATATTTT. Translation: CASRTGGPSGNTIYF.

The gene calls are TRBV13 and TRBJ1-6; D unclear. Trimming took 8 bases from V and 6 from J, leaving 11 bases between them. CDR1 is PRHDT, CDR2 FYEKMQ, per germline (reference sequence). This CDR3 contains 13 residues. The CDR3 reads CASSTVPNSPLHF. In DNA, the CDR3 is TGTGCCAGCTCTACGGTCCCTAATTCACCCCTCCACTTT.

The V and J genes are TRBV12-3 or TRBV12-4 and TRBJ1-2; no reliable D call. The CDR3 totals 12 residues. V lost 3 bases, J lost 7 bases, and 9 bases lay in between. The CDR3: CASSLRSFGYTF. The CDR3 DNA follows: TGTGCCAGCAGTTTGCGGTCCTTTGGCTACACCTTC.

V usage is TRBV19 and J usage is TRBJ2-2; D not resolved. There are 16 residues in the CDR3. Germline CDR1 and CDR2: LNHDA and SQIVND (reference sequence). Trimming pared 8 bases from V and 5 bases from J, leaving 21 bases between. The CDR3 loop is CASSSLTRHITGELFF. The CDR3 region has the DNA TGTGCCAGTTCATCCCTAACGAGACATATAACCGGGGAGCTGTTTTTT.

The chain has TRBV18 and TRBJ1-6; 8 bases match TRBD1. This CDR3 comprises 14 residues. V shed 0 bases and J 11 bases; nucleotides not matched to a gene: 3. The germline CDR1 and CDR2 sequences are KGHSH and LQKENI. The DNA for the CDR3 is TGTGCCAGCTCACCACCGGGACAGGTGGCACCCCTCCACTTT. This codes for CASSPPGQVAPLHF. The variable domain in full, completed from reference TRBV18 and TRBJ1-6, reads NAGVMQNPRHLVRRRGQEARLRCSPMKGHSHVYWYRQLPEEGLKFMVYLQKENIIDESGMPKERFSAEFPKEGPSILRIQQVVRGDSAAYFCASSPPGQVAPLHFGNGTRLTVT.

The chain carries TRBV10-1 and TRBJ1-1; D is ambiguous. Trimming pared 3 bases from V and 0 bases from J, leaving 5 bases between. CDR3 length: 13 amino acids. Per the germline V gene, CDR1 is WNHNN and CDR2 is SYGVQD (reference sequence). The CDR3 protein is CASSERVNTEAFF. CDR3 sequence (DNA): TGCGCCAGCAGTGAACGGGTGAACACTGAAGCTTTCTTT.

In DNA, the CDR3 is TGCGCCAGCAGTTCCTGGACAGGGAGTCAGATTCAGTACTTC. Amino acid sequence: CASSSWTGSQIQYF. The gene calls are TRBV5-1 and TRBJ2-4; 8 nucleotides match TRBD1. CDR1 and CDR2 from the germline V gene are SGHRS and YFSETQ. There are 14 residues in the CDR3. The V gene end was trimmed by 5 bases and the J gene end by 10 bases; junction bases not matched to a gene: 11.

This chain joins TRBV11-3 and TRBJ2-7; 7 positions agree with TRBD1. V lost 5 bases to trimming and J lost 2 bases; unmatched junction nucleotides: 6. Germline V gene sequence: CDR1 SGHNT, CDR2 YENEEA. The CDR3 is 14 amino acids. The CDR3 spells CASSPTGIPYEQYF. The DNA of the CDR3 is TGTGCCAGCAGCCCGACAGGGATCCCCTACGAGCAGTACTTC. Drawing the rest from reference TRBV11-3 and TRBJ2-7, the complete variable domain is EAGVVQSPRYKIIEKKQPVAFWCNPISGHNTLYWYLQNLGQGPELLIRYENEEAVDDSQLPKDRFSAERLKGVDSTLKIQPAELGDSAVYLCASSPTGIPYEQYFGPGTRLTVT.

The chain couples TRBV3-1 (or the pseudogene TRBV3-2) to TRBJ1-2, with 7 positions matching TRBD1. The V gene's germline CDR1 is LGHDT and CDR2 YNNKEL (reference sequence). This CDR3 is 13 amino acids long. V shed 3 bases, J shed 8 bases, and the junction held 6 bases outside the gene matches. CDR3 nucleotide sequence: TGTGCCAGCAGCCATCCAGGGGGAGTCGGCTACACCTTC. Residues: CASSHPGGVGYTF.

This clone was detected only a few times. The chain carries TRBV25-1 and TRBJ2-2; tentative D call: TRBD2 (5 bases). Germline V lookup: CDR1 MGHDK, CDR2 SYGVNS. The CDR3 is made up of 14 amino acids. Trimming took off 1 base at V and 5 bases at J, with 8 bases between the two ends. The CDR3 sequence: CASSESRDTGELFF. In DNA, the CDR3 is TGTGCCAGCAGTGAATCGAGGGATACCGGGGAGCTGTTTTTT.

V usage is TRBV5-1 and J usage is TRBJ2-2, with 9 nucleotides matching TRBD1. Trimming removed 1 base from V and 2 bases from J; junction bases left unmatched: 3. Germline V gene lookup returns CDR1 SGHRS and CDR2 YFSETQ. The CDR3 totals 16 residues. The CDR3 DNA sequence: TGCGCCAGCAGCTTGCCGGGACAGGGTAACACCGGGGAGCTGTTTTTT. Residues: CASSLPGQGNTGELFF.